This T cell receptor (beta chain) emerged from a study of blood T cell repertoires in COVID-19. Study details: Sample material is recorded as cDNA or gDNA derived from T cells, B-cell-depleted T cells, or PBMCs.

Sequenced by immunoSEQ multiplex PCR; TCRdb stores in-frame clones only, minus some. Of about 73,000 clones in the sample, 73% were seen once. The J segment lost 12 bases and the V segment lost 5 bases, leaving 12 bases of the junction unmatched. Germline assignment: CDR1 LGHDT and CDR2 YNNKEL (reference sequence). The CDR3 is made up of 13 amino acids. The V gene is TRBV3-1 (or the pseudogene TRBV3-2), the J gene TRBJ1-1; 7 nucleotides agree with TRBD1. The sequenced sample consisted of peripheral blood. The sequence came from a man aged 55-75 years with acute or convalescent COVID-19. The CDR3 DNA sequence: TGTGCCAGCAGCGTCGACGAGGGGGCTCAGACTTTCTTT. Translating it yields CASSVDEGAQTFF.